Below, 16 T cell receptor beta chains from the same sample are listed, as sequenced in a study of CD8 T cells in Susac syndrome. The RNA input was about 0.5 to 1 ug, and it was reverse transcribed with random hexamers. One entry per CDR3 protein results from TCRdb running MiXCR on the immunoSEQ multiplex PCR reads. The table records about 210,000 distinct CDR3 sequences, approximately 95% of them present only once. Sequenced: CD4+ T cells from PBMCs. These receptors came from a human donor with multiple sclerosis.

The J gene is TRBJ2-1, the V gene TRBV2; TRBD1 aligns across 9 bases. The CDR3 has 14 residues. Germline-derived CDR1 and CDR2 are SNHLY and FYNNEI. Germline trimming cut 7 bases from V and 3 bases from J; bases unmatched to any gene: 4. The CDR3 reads CASTGTGIYNEQFF. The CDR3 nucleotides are TGTGCCAGCACCGGGACAGGGATCTACAATGAGCAGTTCTTC.

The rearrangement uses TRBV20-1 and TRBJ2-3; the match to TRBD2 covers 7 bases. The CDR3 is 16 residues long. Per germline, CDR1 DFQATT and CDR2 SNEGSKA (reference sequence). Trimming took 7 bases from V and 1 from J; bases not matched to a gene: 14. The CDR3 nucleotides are TGCAGTGGCCAACGGTTGGCTGCGGGGGGCACAGATACGCAGTATTTT. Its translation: CSGQRLAAGGTDTQYF.

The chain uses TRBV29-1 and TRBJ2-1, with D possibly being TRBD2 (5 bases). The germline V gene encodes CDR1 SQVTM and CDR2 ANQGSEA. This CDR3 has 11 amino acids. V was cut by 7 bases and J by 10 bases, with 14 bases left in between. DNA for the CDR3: TGCAGCGCTAGCCTGGGTTTCGAGCAGTTCTTC. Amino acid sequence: CSASLGFEQFF.

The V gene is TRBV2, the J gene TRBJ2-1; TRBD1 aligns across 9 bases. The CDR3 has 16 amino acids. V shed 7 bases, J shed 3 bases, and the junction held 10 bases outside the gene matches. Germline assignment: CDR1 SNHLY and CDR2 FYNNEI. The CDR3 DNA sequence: TGTGCCAGCAAAAGATCCGGGACAGGGTTCTACAATGAGCAGTTCTTC. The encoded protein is CASKRSGTGFYNEQFF.

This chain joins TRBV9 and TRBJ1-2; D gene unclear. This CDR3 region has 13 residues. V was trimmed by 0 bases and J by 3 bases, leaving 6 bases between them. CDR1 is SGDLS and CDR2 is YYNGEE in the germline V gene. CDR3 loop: CASSVGEYYGYTF. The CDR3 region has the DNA TGTGCCAGCAGCGTAGGTGAATACTATGGCTACACCTTC.

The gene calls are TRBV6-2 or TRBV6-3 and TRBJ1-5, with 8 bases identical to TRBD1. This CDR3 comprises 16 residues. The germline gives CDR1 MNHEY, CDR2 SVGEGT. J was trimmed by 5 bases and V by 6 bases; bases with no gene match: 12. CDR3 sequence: CASRNPGGGLDQPQHF. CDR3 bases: TGTGCCAGCAGAAACCCAGGGGGCGGGCTAGATCAGCCCCAGCATTTT.

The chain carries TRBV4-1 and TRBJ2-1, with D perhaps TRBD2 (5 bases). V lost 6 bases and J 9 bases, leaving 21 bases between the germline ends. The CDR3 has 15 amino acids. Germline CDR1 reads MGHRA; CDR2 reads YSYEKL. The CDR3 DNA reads TGCGCCAGCAGACCCGAGGACGGGATCTCGGCTGAGCAGTTCTTC. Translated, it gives CASRPEDGISAEQFF.

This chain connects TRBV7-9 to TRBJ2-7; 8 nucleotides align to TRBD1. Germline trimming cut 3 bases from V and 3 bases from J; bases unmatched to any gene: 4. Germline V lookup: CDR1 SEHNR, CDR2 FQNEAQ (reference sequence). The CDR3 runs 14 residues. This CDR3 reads CASSFGQGNYEQYF. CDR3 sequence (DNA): TGTGCCAGCAGCTTCGGACAGGGAAACTACGAGCAGTACTTC.

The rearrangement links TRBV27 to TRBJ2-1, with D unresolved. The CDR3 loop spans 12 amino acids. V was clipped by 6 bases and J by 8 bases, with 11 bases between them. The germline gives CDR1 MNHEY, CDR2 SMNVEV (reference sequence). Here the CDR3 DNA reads TGTGCCAGCAGCCTCAGCAGAGATGAGCAGTTCTTC. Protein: CASSLSRDEQFF.

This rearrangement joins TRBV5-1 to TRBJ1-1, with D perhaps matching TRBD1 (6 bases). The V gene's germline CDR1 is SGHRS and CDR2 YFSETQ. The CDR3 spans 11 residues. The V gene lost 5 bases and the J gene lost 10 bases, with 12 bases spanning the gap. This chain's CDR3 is CASSSGVTAFF. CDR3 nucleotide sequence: TGCGCCAGCAGTTCAGGGGTTACAGCTTTCTTT.

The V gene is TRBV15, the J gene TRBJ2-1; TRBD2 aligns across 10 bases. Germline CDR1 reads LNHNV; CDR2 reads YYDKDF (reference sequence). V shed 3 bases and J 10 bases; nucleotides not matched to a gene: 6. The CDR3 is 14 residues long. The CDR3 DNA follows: TGTGCCACCAGCAGGAGCGGGGGGGCACACGAGCAGTTCTTC. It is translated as CATSRSGGAHEQFF.

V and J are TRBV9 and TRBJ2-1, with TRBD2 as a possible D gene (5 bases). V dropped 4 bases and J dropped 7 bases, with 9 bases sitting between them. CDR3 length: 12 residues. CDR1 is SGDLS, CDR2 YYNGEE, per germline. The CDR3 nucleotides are TGTGCCAGCAGCCGGGGTGTTAATGAGCAGTTCTTC. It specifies CASSRGVNEQFF. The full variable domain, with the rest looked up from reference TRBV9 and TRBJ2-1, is DSGVTQTPKHLITATGQRVTLRCSPRSGDLSVYWYQQSLDQGLQFLIQYYNGEERAKGNILERFSAQQFPDLHSELNLSSLELGDSALYFCASSRGVNEQFFGPGTRLTVL.

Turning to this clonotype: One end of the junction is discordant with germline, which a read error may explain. CDR3 sequence: CASSTGAAQETQYF. The DNA for the CDR3 is TGTGCTAGCAGCACGGGCGCCGCCCAAGAGACCCAGTACTTC. This rearrangement joins TRBV7-7 to TRBJ2-5; D call uncertain. The CDR3 length is 14 residues. Germline V lookup: CDR1 SSHAT, CDR2 FNYEAQ (reference sequence).

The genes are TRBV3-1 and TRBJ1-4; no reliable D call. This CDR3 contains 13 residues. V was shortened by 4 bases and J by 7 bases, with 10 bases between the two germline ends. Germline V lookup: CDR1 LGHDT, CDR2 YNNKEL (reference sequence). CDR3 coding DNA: TGTGCCAGCAGCCTCGGAGGTTTTGAAAAACTGTTTTTT. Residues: CASSLGGFEKLFF.

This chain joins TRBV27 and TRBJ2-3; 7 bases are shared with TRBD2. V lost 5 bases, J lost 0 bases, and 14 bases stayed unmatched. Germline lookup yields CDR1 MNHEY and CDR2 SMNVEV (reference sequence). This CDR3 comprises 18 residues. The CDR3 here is CASSLGNAGVRSTDTQYF. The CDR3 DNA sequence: TGTGCCAGCAGTCTGGGTAATGCGGGAGTGAGGAGCACAGATACGCAGTATTTT.

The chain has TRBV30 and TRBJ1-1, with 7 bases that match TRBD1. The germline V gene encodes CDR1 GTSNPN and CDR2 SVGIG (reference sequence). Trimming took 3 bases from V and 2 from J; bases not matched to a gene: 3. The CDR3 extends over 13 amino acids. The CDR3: CAWRDRVNTEAFF. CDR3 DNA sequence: TGTGCCTGGAGAGACAGGGTTAACACTGAAGCTTTCTTT.